This entry lists 12 T cell receptor beta chains sequenced from one sample in a study of blood T cell repertoires in COVID-19. Generated by immunoSEQ multiplex PCR, the TCRdb table keeps only in-frame clones and is missing some. The repertoire holds more than 45,000 clones, with around 89% as singletons. Sequenced input: peripheral blood. The receptor source for this set is a man in his 60s with acute or convalescent COVID-19.

The CDR3 DNA is TGCGCCACCAAACACCTTAGCGGTGGAGTTGGCACAGATACGCAGTATTTT. Residues: CATKHLSGGVGTDTQYF. The rearrangement uses TRBV10-2 and TRBJ2-3; D possibly corresponds to TRBD2 (6 bases). The CDR3 is 17 amino acids. Trimming shortened V by 10 bases and J by 1 base, and 24 bases separated the two germline ends. The V gene's germline CDR1 is WSHSY and CDR2 SAAADI.

V is TRBV30 and J is TRBJ1-4, with no clear D. Germline V gene data show CDR1 as GTSNPN and CDR2 as SVGIG (reference sequence). V was shortened by 0 bases and J by 8 bases, with 10 bases between the two germline ends. The CDR3 runs to 13 residues. The CDR3 protein is CAWSVREWEKLFF. The CDR3 region has the DNA TGTGCCTGGAGTGTGAGGGAATGGGAAAAACTGTTTTTT.

The chain recombines TRBV7-3 with TRBJ2-1, with 8 bases that match TRBD2. CDR3 length equals 14 residues. Unmatched junction bases numbered 6, after V lost 2 bases and J lost 9 bases. CDR1 SGHTA and CDR2 FQGTGA come from the germline V gene. CDR3 in amino acids: CASSLLSTSGEQFF. DNA of the CDR3: TGTGCCAGCAGCTTACTTAGCACTAGCGGTGAGCAGTTCTTC.

The rearrangement uses TRBV28 and TRBJ1-1, with 8 bases that match TRBD1. V trimming: 5 bases; J trimming: 6 bases; junction bases outside the gene matches: 8. The CDR3 has 14 residues. CDR1 MDHEN and CDR2 SYDVKM come from the germline V gene. The CDR3 nucleotides are TGTGCCAGCAGTGACCACGGACAGGGCTCTGAAGCTTTCTTT. Encoded protein: CASSDHGQGSEAFF.

The gene calls are TRBV11-2 and TRBJ2-5; 10 bases align to TRBD2. The CDR3 spans 15 residues. Germline V gene lookup returns CDR1 SGHAT and CDR2 FQNNGV. V trimming: 5 bases; J trimming: 1 base; junction bases outside the gene matches: 4. This CDR3 reads CASSPSGSFQETQYF. CDR3 DNA sequence: TGTGCCAGCAGCCCTAGCGGGAGTTTCCAAGAGACCCAGTACTTC.

V gene TRBV7-2 combines with J gene TRBJ1-5, with 10 positions matching TRBD1. V dropped 5 bases and J dropped 3; count of bases not matched to a gene: 1. This CDR3 region has 14 residues. Germline CDR1 and CDR2: SGHTA and FQGNSA. CDR3 sequence reads: CASSDRGPNQPQHF. In DNA form, the CDR3 reads TGTGCCAGCAGCGACAGGGGGCCCAATCAGCCCCAGCATTTT.

The chain links TRBV6-1 to TRBJ1-5; no reliable D call. Per germline, CDR1 MNHNS and CDR2 SASEGT. The germline V and J ends were trimmed by 3 bases and 6 bases, with 6 bases remaining between them. CDR3 size: 12 residues. This chain's CDR3 is CASSDEGQPQHF. The CDR3, as DNA: TGTGCCAGCAGTGATGAGGGTCAGCCCCAGCATTTT.

This clone showed up just a few times. Other DNA sequences of this sample code for an identical CDR3. The chain links TRBV7-2 to TRBJ1-5, with D maybe TRBD1 (5 bases). Germline V CDR1 and CDR2: SGHTA, FQGNSA. The CDR3 has 17 amino acids. Trimming left V 0 bases short and J 4 bases short, with 16 bases between. CDR3 DNA: TGTGCCAGCAGCTTAGCATTGGGAGGGGCCGGGAATCAGCCCCAGCATTTT. It translates to CASSLALGGAGNQPQHF.

The rearrangement uses TRBV3-1 (or the pseudogene TRBV3-2) and TRBJ2-3; the match to TRBD1 covers 8 bases. V lost 5 bases and J lost 3; bases outside the gene matches: 10. Germline V gene lookup returns CDR1 LGHDT and CDR2 YNNKEL (reference sequence). The CDR3 covers 16 residues. The DNA of the CDR3 is TGTGCCAGCAGCGAAGCAGGGGGCAAGTGGACAGATACGCAGTATTTT. It encodes CASSEAGGKWTDTQYF.

This clone was counted once. Germline is not matched at one junction end, which may reflect a read error. The chain combines TRBV20-1 with TRBJ2-1, with D tentatively TRBD2 (6 bases). The CDR3 length is 15 residues. Germline V lookup: CDR1 DFQATT, CDR2 SNEGSKA (reference sequence). CDR3 sequence reads: CNASGPGLYYNEQFF. The CDR3 nucleotides are TGCAATGCTAGTGGTCCGGGACTCTACTACAATGAGCAGTTCTTC.

The rearrangement uses TRBV7-9 and TRBJ1-1; weak D call: TRBD1 (5 bases). CDR3 size: 16 residues. Germline-derived CDR1 and CDR2 are SEHNR and FQNEAQ (reference sequence). The V end was cut by 4 bases, the J end by 0 bases, with 15 bases between. In nucleotides, the CDR3 is TGTGCCAGCAGCTCACCTGGGAGGGGAATGAACACTGAAGCTTTCTTT. Translating gives CASSSPGRGMNTEAFF.

This rearrangement joins TRBV11-3 to TRBJ1-1, with D tentatively TRBD1 (5 bases). The V end was cut by 5 bases, the J end by 5 bases, with 21 bases between. This CDR3 contains 16 residues. The germline V gene has CDR1 SGHNT and CDR2 YENEEA. This CDR3 is CASSPEGPQWGTEAFF. CDR3 coding DNA: TGTGCCAGCAGCCCGGAGGGACCACAGTGGGGGACTGAAGCTTTCTTT.